Each of the 7 T cell receptor beta chains below was sequenced from the same sample in a study of blood T cell repertoires in COVID-19. Produced via immunoSEQ multiplex PCR; TCRdb's table is partial and in-frame only. This table holds 150,000 to 200,000 clones, approximately 88% found once. Sequencing input: peripheral blood. The receptors stem from a human donor in a cohort sampled during active COVID-19.

This clone has a handful of counts. The rearrangement links TRBV15 to TRBJ2-7; the D gene is possibly TRBD1 (6 bases). Germline V gives CDR1 LNHNV, CDR2 YYDKDF (reference sequence). The CDR3 extends over 13 amino acids. Trimming took off 9 bases at V and 3 bases at J, with 15 bases between the two ends. This chain's CDR3 is CATADRTGYEQYF. DNA for the CDR3: TGTGCCACAGCCGACAGGACGGGCTACGAGCAGTACTTC. The full variable domain, with the rest looked up from reference TRBV15 and TRBJ2-7, is DAMVIQNPRYQVTQFGKPVTLSCSQTLNHNVMYWYQQKSSQAPKLLFHYYDKDFNNEADTPDNFQSRRPNTSFCFLDIRSPGLGDTAMYLCATADRTGYEQYFGPGTRLTVT.

The chain recombines TRBV13 with TRBJ2-7; weak D call: TRBD1 (5 bases). This CDR3 is built from 16 residues. Trimming cost V 5 bases and J 6 bases, with 23 bases left between them. The germline gives CDR1 PRHDT, CDR2 FYEKMQ (reference sequence). As DNA, the CDR3 is TGTGCCAGCAGCGCCACACCCAGGGTGCGGCAAGGCGAGCAGTACTTC. The encoded protein is CASSATPRVRQGEQYF.

The rearrangement joins TRBV6-5 to TRBJ2-1; a weak D match, TRBD2 (6 bases). This CDR3 is built from 13 residues. V lost 7 bases and J 3 bases, leaving 10 bases between the germline ends. Germline CDR1 MNHEY, CDR2 SVGAGI. The CDR3 coding sequence is TGTGCCAGCACGGCTAGCGACTACAATGAGCAGTTCTTC. As protein: CASTASDYNEQFF.

The chain combines TRBV3-1 (or the pseudogene TRBV3-2) with TRBJ2-5; 8 bases match TRBD2. Germline loops: CDR1 LGHDT, CDR2 YNNKEL (reference sequence). This CDR3 is 12 amino acids long. J gave up 6 bases and V 6 bases, and 3 bases lay outside the gene matches. The DNA for the CDR3 is TGTGCCAGCAGTAGACTAGCGAAGACCCAGTACTTC. Protein: CASSRLAKTQYF.

The chain recombines TRBV6-6 with TRBJ2-2, with a weak D call TRBD1 (5 bases). Germline CDR1 MNHNY, CDR2 SVGAGI (reference sequence). The CDR3 has 13 residues. Trimming removed 5 bases from V and 7 bases from J, with 11 bases in between. CDR3 sequence (DNA): TGTGCCAGCAGTCTACAGGACCTCGGGGAGCTGTTTTTT. It codes for CASSLQDLGELFF.

As DNA, the CDR3 is TGTGCCAGCAGCTCGACTAGCGGGGCTTCCTACGAGCAGTACTTC. The encoded protein is CASSSTSGASYEQYF. V gene TRBV9 combines with J gene TRBJ2-7, with 11 positions matching TRBD2. V was pared by 4 bases and J by 1 base, with 4 bases of the junction left unmatched. Germline V gene data show CDR1 as SGDLS and CDR2 as YYNGEE. CDR3 size: 15 residues.

This chain connects TRBV7-8 to TRBJ2-5; no reliable D call. Germline V gene sequence: CDR1 SGHVS, CDR2 FQNEAQ. This CDR3 region has 15 residues. V was cut by 5 bases and J by 5 bases, with 18 bases left in between. CDR3 bases: TGTGCCAGCAGCCTGCCCCGGGTGCGTGCGGAGACCCAGTACTTC. Protein product: CASSLPRVRAETQYF.